This T cell receptor (beta chain) was obtained from a study of blood T cells in healthy people across ages. Study outcomes and limitations: Roughly linear declines in TCR beta diversity per million T cells occurred with age. More naive CD4+ cells and higher diversity were found in long-lived than in aged donors.

With a J-beta primer mix and a sample-barcoded 5' primer, a second PCR ran 7 to 11 cycles. Using its own MiXCR run on the 5' RACE reads, TCRdb lists one record per CDR3 protein. The table includes 850,000 to 1,300,000 distinct CDR3 sequences, around 45% detected once. From germline, CDR1 is MNHNS and CDR2 SASEGT. The V gene end was trimmed by 6 bases and the J gene end by 1 base; junction bases not matched to a gene: 11. The CDR3 has 17 residues. The study recruited healthy Caucasian donors from Russia who were aged roughly 6 to 95. About this clonotype: Its antigen is unidentified.

The receptor's source is a woman in her fifties or sixties in good health. The sample was blood. V gene TRBV6-1 combines with J gene TRBJ1-5; 8 bases fit TRBD1. DNA for the CDR3: TGTGCCAGCAGCGCAACGGCAGGGGGCAGGAGCAATCAGCCCCAGCATTTT. It yields the protein CASSATAGGRSNQPQHF.